Following are 15 T cell receptor beta chains from one sample sequenced in a study of shared clonotypes between healthy human individuals. Repertoires were generated with immunoSEQ multiplex PCR, while TCRdb's copy carries only in-frame clones and drops some. This table has over 2 million clones, approximately 95% appearing once. Naive CD8 cells comprised CD45RO-negative, CCR7-positively selected cells, excluding terminally differentiated effector memory CD45RA+ cells. The source material was naive CD8+ T cells sorted from blood. Every receptor here comes from a man between 18 and 35 years old in good health.

This clone was seen only once. The CDR3 nucleotides are TGTGCCAGCCGCCAGGAAGGGGAAGACTACGAGCAGTACTTC. Its protein is CASRQEGEDYEQYF. J is TRBJ2-7 and V is TRBV18; maybe TRBD1 (5 bases). The V end was cut by 8 bases, the J end by 3 bases, with 17 bases between. Germline V gene data show CDR1 as KGHSH and CDR2 as LQKENI. The CDR3 runs to 14 residues.

CDR3 coding DNA: TGTGCCAGTAGCATCATTGGAAACACCATATATTTT. Protein product: CASSIIGNTIYF. The rearrangement uses TRBV19 and TRBJ1-3; no reliable D call. The CDR3 length is 12 residues. V lost 6 bases to trimming and J lost 3 bases, with 6 bases between them. Germline V gene sequence: CDR1 LNHDA, CDR2 SQIVND (reference sequence).

V gene TRBV7-9 combines with J gene TRBJ1-4; D is perhaps TRBD1 (6 bases). V shed 2 bases and J shed 6 bases, with 19 bases lying between them. The CDR3 contains 17 residues. In germline, CDR1 is SEHNR, CDR2 FQNEAQ (reference sequence). The CDR3 sequence is CASSLNFIRTADEKLFF. In nucleotides, the CDR3 is TGTGCCAGCAGCTTAAATTTTATCAGGACAGCGGATGAAAAACTGTTTTTT. The full variable domain, with the rest looked up from reference TRBV7-9 and TRBJ1-4, is DTGVSQNPRHKITKRGQNVTFRCDPISEHNRLYWYRQTLGQGPEFLTYFQNEAQLEKSRLLSDRFSAERPKGSFSTLEIQRTEQGDSAMYLCASSLNFIRTADEKLFFGSGTQLSVL.

This clone appeared once. Other DNA sequences within the sample encode an identical CDR3. The chain combines TRBV4-3 with TRBJ1-1; no definite D call. Germline CDR1 reads LGHNA; CDR2 reads YSLEER. With 3 bases removed from V and 0 bases from J, the gap between germline ends came to 5 bases. The CDR3 has 13 residues. Here the CDR3 DNA reads TGCGCCAGCAGCCAGGAGATGAACACTGAAGCTTTCTTT. It yields the protein CASSQEMNTEAFF.

CDR3 sequence (DNA): TGTGCCAGTAGTATCCGCCAGGACCAGGGGCCATTAAACAGCCTCTTTAGCAATCAGCCCCAGCATTTT. Encoded protein: CASSIRQDQGPLNSLFSNQPQHF. The chain links TRBV19 to TRBJ1-5, with TRBD1 as a possible D gene (6 bases). The CDR3 is 23 residues long. Trimming took 3 bases from V and 0 from J, leaving 33 bases between them. Germline lookup yields CDR1 LNHDA and CDR2 SQIVND (reference sequence).

This rearrangement joins TRBV7-6 to TRBJ2-2; 9 positions match TRBD1. The J segment lost 4 bases and the V segment lost 0 bases, leaving 3 bases of the junction unmatched. Germline CDR1 SGHVS, CDR2 FNYEAQ. The CDR3 sequence is 16 residues long. The CDR3 coding sequence is TGTGCCAGCAGCTTAGCGGTGACAGGGGGCACCGGGGAGCTGTTTTTT. Residues: CASSLAVTGGTGELFF.

With respect to this clone: The sample carries other DNA sequences with the same CDR3. The chain links TRBV27 to TRBJ2-5; the D is unclear. The CDR3 runs to 12 residues. V was trimmed by 4 bases and J by 5 bases, leaving 8 bases between them. Germline V gene sequence: CDR1 MNHEY, CDR2 SMNVEV (reference sequence). CDR3: CASSSVGETQYF. The CDR3 DNA reads as TGTGCCAGCAGTTCCGTCGGGGAGACCCAGTACTTC.

J is TRBJ1-1 and V is TRBV5-5; TRBD1 matches at 8 bases. The CDR3 is 14 amino acids. From germline, CDR1 is SGHKS and CDR2 YYEKEE (reference sequence). V lost 1 base and J lost 5; bases outside the gene matches: 4. Written as DNA, the CDR3 is TGTGCCAGCAGCTTGTACAGGGGGGAAACTGAAGCTTTCTTT. It yields the protein CASSLYRGETEAFF.

V usage is TRBV19 and J usage is TRBJ2-7; D might be TRBD1 (8 bases). The CDR3 has 14 amino acids. Germline V gene lookup returns CDR1 LNHDA and CDR2 SQIVND (reference sequence). With 4 bases removed from V and 4 bases from J, the gap between germline ends came to 14 bases. CDR3 nucleotides: TGTGCCAGTAGTAACGGACAGGGAGGGTACGAGCAGTACTTC. Translating gives CASSNGQGGYEQYF.

The chain employs TRBV5-4 and TRBJ1-2; D remains unclear. The germline V gene encodes CDR1 SGHNT and CDR2 YYREEE (reference sequence). This CDR3 is 13 amino acids long. V was clipped by 4 bases and J by 3 bases, with 10 bases between them. CDR3 sequence reads: CASSPGKDYGYTF. CDR3 DNA sequence: TGTGCCAGCAGCCCCGGGAAAGACTATGGCTACACCTTC.

The J gene is TRBJ2-2, the V gene TRBV7-9, with 7 bases matching TRBD2. Germline loops: CDR1 SEHNR, CDR2 FQNEAQ (reference sequence). The CDR3 runs 18 residues. The V segment lost 7 bases and the J segment 6 bases; nucleotides outside the gene matches: 20. The CDR3 reads CASTLSWSVAGRSGELFF. The CDR3 DNA is TGTGCCAGCACGCTTAGCTGGTCGGTAGCGGGTAGATCCGGGGAGCTGTTTTTT.

This clone is a singleton in its sample. The rearrangement joins TRBV4-1 to TRBJ1-2, with a tentative D call TRBD1 (5 bases). V lost 3 bases and J lost 3, with 11 bases in between. From germline, CDR1 is MGHRA and CDR2 YSYEKL. The CDR3 consists of 14 residues. The CDR3 sequence is CASSHVGDDYGYTF. The CDR3 DNA reads TGCGCCAGCAGCCATGTCGGGGACGACTATGGCTACACCTTC.

The chain employs TRBV7-9 and TRBJ2-3; D gene unclear. Germline CDR1 reads SEHNR; CDR2 reads FQNEAQ (reference sequence). The CDR3 consists of 14 residues. Trimming took 7 bases from V and 0 from J, leaving 11 bases between them. CDR3 coding DNA: TGTGCCAGCACGAGTGTACCGAGCACAGATACGCAGTATTTT. Amino acid sequence: CASTSVPSTDTQYF.

As concerns this clone: Other DNA sequences in the sample encode the same CDR3. This CDR3 is CASSPGQGYTEAFF. DNA of the CDR3: TGTGCCAGTAGTCCGGGACAGGGATACACTGAAGCTTTCTTT. The chain employs TRBV19 and TRBJ1-1, with 9 positions matching TRBD1. The CDR3 loop spans 14 amino acids. From germline, CDR1 is LNHDA and CDR2 SQIVND (reference sequence). Trimming at V came to 5 bases and at J to 3 bases, leaving 4 bases not matched to a gene.

The V gene is TRBV5-6, the J gene TRBJ2-1; 9 positions agree with TRBD2. The CDR3 is 16 residues long. CDR1 is SGHDT, CDR2 YYEEEE, per germline. J gave up 2 bases and V 2 bases, and 5 bases lay outside the gene matches. CDR3 sequence (DNA): TGTGCCAGCAGCTTAGGCGGGAGGGACCCCTACAATGAGCAGTTCTTC. This encodes CASSLGGRDPYNEQFF.